This TCR beta chain is from a study of graft-versus-host responses after intestinal transplantation. Concerning this clone: Its antigen remains unknown.

The germline CDR1 and CDR2 sequences are SGDLS and YYNGEE. V gave up 0 bases and J gave up 2 bases, with 9 bases separating them. The CDR3 length is 14 residues. Here immunoSEQ multiplex PCR was the method, and the copy in TCRdb shows in-frame clones only, minus some. The repertoire consists of 12,000 or so clones, with approximately 90% occurring once and the leading ten covering approximately 3.1%. Study-wide results and limits: Patients who carried graft-donor T cell macrochimerism also had high graft-versus-host to host-versus-graft clonal ratios in their allografts. Marrow from the recipient contained GvH clones, some of which had appeared first in ileum or blood.

Time point defined: postoperative day 105 after intestinal transplantation (dayNNNN = postoperative day). V usage is TRBV9 and J usage is TRBJ2-7; D ambiguous. The TCR originated in a human patient who received an intestinal transplant, so some T cells may come from the graft donor. The sample here was PBMCs, taken 105 days after intestinal transplantation. The CDR3 coding sequence is TGTGCCAGCAGCGTAGGCCCGGACCCCTACGAGCAGTACTTC. Translating gives CASSVGPDPYEQYF.